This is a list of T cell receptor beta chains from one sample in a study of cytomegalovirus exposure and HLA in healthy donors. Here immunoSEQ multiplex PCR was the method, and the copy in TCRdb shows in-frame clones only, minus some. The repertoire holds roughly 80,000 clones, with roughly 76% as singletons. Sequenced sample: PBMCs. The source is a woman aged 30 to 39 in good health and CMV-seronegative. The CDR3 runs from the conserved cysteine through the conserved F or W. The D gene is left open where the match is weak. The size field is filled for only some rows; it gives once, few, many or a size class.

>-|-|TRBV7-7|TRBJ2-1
CASSGGKGSYNEQFF
TGTGCTAGCAGCGGAGGAAAGGGCTCCTACAATGAGCAGTTCTTC
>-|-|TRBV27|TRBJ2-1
CASTPRWGTQFYNEQFF
TGTGCCAGCACCCCTCGATGGGGGACACAATTCTACAATGAGCAGTTCTTC
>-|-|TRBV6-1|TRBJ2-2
CATQRSGNTGELFF
TGTGCCACCCAGCGGAGCGGGAACACCGGGGAGCTGTTTTTT
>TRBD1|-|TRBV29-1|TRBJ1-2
CSVAGDRGLNYGYTF
TGCAGCGTTGCCGGGGACAGGGGGCTAAACTATGGCTACACCTTC
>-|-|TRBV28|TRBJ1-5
CASSLAGGNQPQHF
TGTGCCAGCAGTTTGGCAGGGGGCAATCAGCCCCAGCATTTT
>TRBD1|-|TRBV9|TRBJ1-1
CASSACRQGAFVYTEAFF
TGTGCCAGCAGCGCCTGCCGACAGGGGGCGTTTGTATACACTGAAGCTTTCTTT
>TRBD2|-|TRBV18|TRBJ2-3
CASSPRTSGTDTQYF
TGTGCCAGCTCACCCCGAACTAGCGGGACTGATACGCAGTATTTT
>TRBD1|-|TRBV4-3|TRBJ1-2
CASSQDLSGGHGGGYTF
TGCGCCAGCAGCCAAGATCTCTCAGGGGGCCATGGTGGGGGCTACACCTTC
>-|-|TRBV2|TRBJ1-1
CASSGEQGTEAFF
TGTGCCAGCAGTGGAGAACAGGGCACTGAAGCTTTCTTT
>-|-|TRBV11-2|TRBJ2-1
CASSLAPRGSSYNEQFF
TGTGCCAGCAGCTTAGCCCCACGCGGTAGCTCCTACAATGAGCAGTTCTTC
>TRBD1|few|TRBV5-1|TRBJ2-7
CASGQGAYEQYF
TGCGCCAGCGGGCAGGGGGCCTACGAGCAGTACTTC
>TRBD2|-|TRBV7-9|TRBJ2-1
CASILAGGSGNEQFF
TGTGCCAGCATACTAGCGGGAGGGTCAGGCAATGAGCAGTTCTTC
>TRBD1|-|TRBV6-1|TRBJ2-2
CASSDLDRGFTGELFF
TGTGCCAGCAGTGACCTAGACAGGGGGTTTACCGGGGAGCTGTTTTTT
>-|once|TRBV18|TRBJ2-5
CASSRQVQETQYF
TGTGCCAGCTCACGACAGGTCCAAGAGACCCAGTACTTC
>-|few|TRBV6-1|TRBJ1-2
CASSETLGGNYGYTF
TGTGCCAGCAGTGAAACCCTAGGTGGGAACTATGGCTACACCTTC
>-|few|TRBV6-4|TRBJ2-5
CASSDARKQETQYF
TGTGCCAGCAGTGACGCCAGGAAACAAGAGACCCAGTACTTC
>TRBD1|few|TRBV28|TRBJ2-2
CASRDRGTGELFF
TGTGCCAGCAGGGACAGGGGGACCGGGGAGCTGTTTTTT
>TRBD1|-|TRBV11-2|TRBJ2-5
CASRRQGAETQYF
TGTGCCAGCAGACGACAGGGGGCTGAGACCCAGTACTTC
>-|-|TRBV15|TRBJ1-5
CATSRSQSSNQPQHF
TGTGCCACCAGCAGGTCGCAGTCTAGCAATCAGCCCCAGCATTTT
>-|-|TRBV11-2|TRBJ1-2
CASSLGKNFGGRNYGYTF
TGTGCCAGCAGCTTAGGCAAGAATTTTGGGGGCAGGAACTATGGCTACACCTTC
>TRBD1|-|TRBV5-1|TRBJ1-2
CASSLEAGGSGYTF
TGCGCCAGCAGCTTAGAGGCAGGGGGAAGTGGCTACACCTTC
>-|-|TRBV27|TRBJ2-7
CASSSARDSGEQYF
TGTGCCAGCAGTTCCGCCCGGGACTCGGGGGAGCAGTACTTC
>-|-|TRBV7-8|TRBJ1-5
CASSSRTVSNQPQHF
TGTGCCAGCAGCTCCAGGACAGTTAGCAATCAGCCCCAGCATTTT